This T cell receptor (beta chain) was sequenced during a study of OX40 agonist ivuxolimab in advanced cancers. TCRdb's copy holds only in-frame clones and misses some; the assay was immunoSEQ multiplex PCR. This table holds some 150,000 clones, over 75% found once. J lost 4 bases, V lost 4 bases, and 12 bases had no gene match. The CDR3 is 18 residues long. CDR1 and CDR2 (germline): SEHNR, FQNEAQ (reference sequence). The specimen was CD4+ or CD8+ T cells sorted from blood, collected in a trial of the OX40 agonist ivuxolimab. The sequence was collected from an adult with an advanced solid tumor such as melanoma, head and neck, liver or kidney cancer. This chain links TRBV7-9 with TRBJ1-4; 10 bases are shared with TRBD1. Here the CDR3 DNA reads TGTGCCAGCAGCTATGGGAAAGGACAGGGGGTGATTAATGAAAAACTGTTTTTT. This translates into CASSYGKGQGVINEKLFF. The full variable domain, its missing parts supplied by reference TRBV7-9 and TRBJ1-4, is DTGVSQNPRHKITKRGQNVTFRCDPISEHNRLYWYRQTLGQGPEFLTYFQNEAQLEKSRLLSDRFSAERPKGSFSTLEIQRTEQGDSAMYLCASSYGKGQGVINEKLFFGSGTQLSVL.